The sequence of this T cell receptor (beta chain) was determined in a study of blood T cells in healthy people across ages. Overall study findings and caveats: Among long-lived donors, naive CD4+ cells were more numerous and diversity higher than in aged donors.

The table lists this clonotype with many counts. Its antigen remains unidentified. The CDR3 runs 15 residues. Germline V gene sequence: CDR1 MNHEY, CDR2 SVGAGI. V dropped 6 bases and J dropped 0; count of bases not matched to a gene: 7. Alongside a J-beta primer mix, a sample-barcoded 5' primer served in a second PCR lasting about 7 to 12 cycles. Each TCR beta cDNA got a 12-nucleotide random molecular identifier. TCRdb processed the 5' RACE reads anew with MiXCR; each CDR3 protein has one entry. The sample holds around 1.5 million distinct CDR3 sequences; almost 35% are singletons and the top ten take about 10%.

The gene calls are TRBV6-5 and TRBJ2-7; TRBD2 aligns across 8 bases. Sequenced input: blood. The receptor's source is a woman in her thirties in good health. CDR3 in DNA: TGTGCCAGCAGGGACGGGGGGGGGGCCTCCTACGAGCAGTACTTC. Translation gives CASRDGGGASYEQYF.